The rows below give T cell receptor beta chains drawn from one sample of a study of shared clonotypes between healthy human individuals. This table comes from immunoSEQ multiplex PCR, and its TCRdb copy is limited to in-frame clones, with some not included. The repertoire consists of hundreds of thousands of clones, with almost 97% occurring once and the leading ten covering 0.06%. The sequencing input was naive CD4+ T cells sorted from blood. Source of these receptors: a woman aged 30 to 39 in good health. Each CDR3 is given with its conserved first and last residue. D genes are given only for firm matches. Clone size appears in some rows only: once, few, many, or a class for an expanded clone.

CDR3aa,CDR3nt,j_gene,d_gene,abundance,v_gene
CASREGLAASYNEQFF,TGTGCCAGCAGAGAGGGACTAGCGGCCTCCTACAATGAGCAGTTCTTC,TRBJ2-1,TRBD2,-,TRBV28
CASSLRGGGLGEQYF,TGTGCCAGCAGTTTGCGGGGAGGGGGACTCGGCGAGCAGTACTTC,TRBJ2-7,-,-,TRBV28
CASSPGTGGPPYEQYF,TGTGCCAGCTCACCCGGGACAGGGGGCCCACCTTACGAGCAGTACTTC,TRBJ2-7,TRBD1,-,TRBV18
CASTKGRGNTDTQYF,TGTGCCAGCACCAAAGGACGGGGAAACACAGATACGCAGTATTTT,TRBJ2-3,-,-,TRBV9
CASSLEGTDYNEQFF,TGCGCCAGCAGCTTGGAAGGGACAGATTACAATGAGCAGTTCTTC,TRBJ2-1,TRBD1,-,TRBV5-1
CATSWRDSRNTGELFF,TGTGCCACCAGCTGGCGCGACTCCAGGAACACCGGGGAGCTGTTTTTT,TRBJ2-2,-,-,TRBV15
CASSFGLAPNTGELFF,TGCGCCAGCAGCTTCGGACTAGCGCCCAACACCGGGGAGCTGTTTTTT,TRBJ2-2,TRBD2,-,TRBV5-1
CSVVRGETQYF,TGCAGCGTTGTCAGGGGAGAGACCCAGTACTTC,TRBJ2-5,-,-,TRBV29-1
CASSFGTGISYEQYF,TGTGCCAGCAGCTTCGGGACAGGGATAAGCTACGAGCAGTACTTC,TRBJ2-7,TRBD1,-,TRBV7-9
CATSREGTAYAPQHF,TGTGCCACCAGCAGGGAAGGGACAGCTTATGCGCCCCAGCATTTT,TRBJ1-5,TRBD1,few,TRBV15
CASSQPGLAKTGELFF,TGCGCCAGCAGCCAACCTGGACTAGCGAAAACCGGGGAGCTGTTTTTT,TRBJ2-2,TRBD2,-,TRBV4-1
CASNSNGHEAFF,TGTGCCAGCAACTCCAATGGCCATGAAGCTTTCTTT,TRBJ1-1,-,-,TRBV13
CASSLGPGGTDTQYF,TGCGCCAGCAGCTTGGGGCCAGGGGGCACAGATACGCAGTATTTT,TRBJ2-3,-,-,TRBV5-1
CASRLANGPQETQYF,TGTGCCAGCAGGCTCGCAAACGGGCCTCAAGAGACCCAGTACTTC,TRBJ2-5,-,-,TRBV28
CASRPASGVSYEQYF,TGTGCCAGCAGACCCGCTAGCGGGGTCTCCTACGAGCAGTACTTC,TRBJ2-7,TRBD2,-,TRBV6-6
CASSRGQGRGRSYNEQFF,TGTGCCAGCTCACGCGGACAGGGTCGGGGCAGGTCCTACAATGAGCAGTTCTTC,TRBJ2-1,TRBD1,-,TRBV18
CASSLSPGTGDPYEQYF,TGTGCCAGCAGCTTATCCCCCGGGACAGGGGACCCCTACGAGCAGTACTTC,TRBJ2-7,TRBD1,-,TRBV11-2
CASSLGTGVFEQYF,TGTGCCAGCAGTTTAGGGACAGGGGTATTCGAGCAGTACTTC,TRBJ2-7,TRBD1,-,TRBV28
CASSHGTRARGEQYF,TGTGCCAGCAGTCACGGGACTAGGGCTAGGGGGGAGCAGTACTTC,TRBJ2-7,TRBD2,-,TRBV28
CATLIKGRSTGELFF,TGTGCCACCCTAATAAAGGGACGGAGCACCGGGGAGCTGTTTTTT,TRBJ2-2,-,-,TRBV28